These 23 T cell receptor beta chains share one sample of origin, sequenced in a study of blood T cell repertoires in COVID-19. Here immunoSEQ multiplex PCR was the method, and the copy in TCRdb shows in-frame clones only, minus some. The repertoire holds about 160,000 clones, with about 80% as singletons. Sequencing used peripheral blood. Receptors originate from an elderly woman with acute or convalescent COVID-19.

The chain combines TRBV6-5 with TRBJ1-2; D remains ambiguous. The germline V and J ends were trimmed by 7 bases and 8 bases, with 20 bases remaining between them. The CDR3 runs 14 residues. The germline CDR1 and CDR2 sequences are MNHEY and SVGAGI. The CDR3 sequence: CASIRPGSNVGYTF. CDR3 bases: TGTGCCAGCATTCGACCGGGGTCAAATGTCGGCTACACCTTC.

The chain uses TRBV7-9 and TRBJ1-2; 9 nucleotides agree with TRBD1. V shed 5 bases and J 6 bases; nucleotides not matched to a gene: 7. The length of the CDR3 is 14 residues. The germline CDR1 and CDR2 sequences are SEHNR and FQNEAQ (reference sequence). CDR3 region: CASSETGGPNGYTF. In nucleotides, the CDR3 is TGTGCCAGCAGCGAAACAGGGGGCCCTAATGGCTACACCTTC. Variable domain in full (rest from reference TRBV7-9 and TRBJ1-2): DTGVSQNPRHKITKRGQNVTFRCDPISEHNRLYWYRQTLGQGPEFLTYFQNEAQLEKSRLLSDRFSAERPKGSFSTLEIQRTEQGDSAMYLCASSETGGPNGYTFGSGTRLTVV.

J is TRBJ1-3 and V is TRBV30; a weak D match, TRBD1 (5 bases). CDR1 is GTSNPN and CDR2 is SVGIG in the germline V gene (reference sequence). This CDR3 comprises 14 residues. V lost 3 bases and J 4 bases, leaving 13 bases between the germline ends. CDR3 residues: CAWSPDSFGNTIYF. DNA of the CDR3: TGTGCCTGGAGCCCCGACAGTTTCGGAAACACCATATATTTT.

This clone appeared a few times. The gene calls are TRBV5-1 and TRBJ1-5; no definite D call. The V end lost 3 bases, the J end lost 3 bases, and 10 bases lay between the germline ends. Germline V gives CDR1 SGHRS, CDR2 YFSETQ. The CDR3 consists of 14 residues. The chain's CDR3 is CASSSGIPNQPQHF. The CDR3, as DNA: TGCGCCAGCAGCTCGGGGATCCCCAATCAGCCCCAGCATTTT.

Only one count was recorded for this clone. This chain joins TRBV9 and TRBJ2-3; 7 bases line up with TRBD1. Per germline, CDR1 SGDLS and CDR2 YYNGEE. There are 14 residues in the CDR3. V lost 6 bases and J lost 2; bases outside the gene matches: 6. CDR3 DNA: TGTGCCAGCAAGGCAGGGGGTTCCACAGATACGCAGTATTTT. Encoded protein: CASKAGGSTDTQYF.

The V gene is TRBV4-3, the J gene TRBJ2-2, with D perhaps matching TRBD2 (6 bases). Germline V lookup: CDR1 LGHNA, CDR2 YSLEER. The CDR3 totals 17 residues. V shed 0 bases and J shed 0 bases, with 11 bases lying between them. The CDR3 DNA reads TGCGCCAGCAGCCAAGATCTCAGGACTACGAACACCGGGGAGCTGTTTTTT. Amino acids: CASSQDLRTTNTGELFF.

The DNA for the CDR3 is TGTGCCAGCTCGCTCCTAGCGGGAGGATCCTACGAGCAGTACTTC. Residues: CASSLLAGGSYEQYF. The J gene is TRBJ2-7, the V gene TRBV18; 11 nucleotides line up with TRBD2. This CDR3 is 15 amino acids long. Germline values: CDR1 KGHSH, CDR2 LQKENI. V dropped 6 bases and J dropped 1; count of bases not matched to a gene: 5. The full variable domain, in which reference TRBV18 and TRBJ2-7 provide the parts outside the CDR3, is NAGVMQNPRHLVRRRGQEARLRCSPMKGHSHVYWYRQLPEEGLKFMVYLQKENIIDESGMPKERFSAEFPKEGPSILRIQQVVRGDSAAYFCASSLLAGGSYEQYFGPGTRLTVT.

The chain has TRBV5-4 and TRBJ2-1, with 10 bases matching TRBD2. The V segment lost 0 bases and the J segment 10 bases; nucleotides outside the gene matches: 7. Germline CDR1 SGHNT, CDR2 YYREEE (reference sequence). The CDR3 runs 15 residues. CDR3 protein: CASSLELAGPREQFF. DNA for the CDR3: TGTGCCAGCAGCTTGGAACTAGCGGGACCTCGGGAGCAGTTCTTC. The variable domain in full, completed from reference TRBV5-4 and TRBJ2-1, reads ETGVTQSPTHLIKTRGQQVTLRCSSQSGHNTVSWYQQALGQGPQFIFQYYREEENGRGNFPPRFSGLQFPNYSSELNVNALELDDSALYLCASSLELAGPREQFFGPGTRLTVL.

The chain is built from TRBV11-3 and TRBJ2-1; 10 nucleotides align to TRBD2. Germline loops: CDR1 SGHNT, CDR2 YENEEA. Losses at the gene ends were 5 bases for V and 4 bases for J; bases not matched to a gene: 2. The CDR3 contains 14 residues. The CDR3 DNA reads TGTGCCAGCAGCCTAGCGGGAGCTTACAATGAGCAGTTCTTC. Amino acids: CASSLAGAYNEQFF.

CDR3 DNA sequence: TGTGCCAGCAGGGGCACCGGGACAGGGCAAGGTTTTAACACTGAAGCTTTCTTT. Protein sequence: CASRGTGTGQGFNTEAFF. V gene TRBV7-9 combines with J gene TRBJ1-1, with 9 bases identical to TRBD1. The CDR3 contains 18 residues. Germline V gene sequence: CDR1 SEHNR, CDR2 FQNEAQ (reference sequence). J lost 2 bases, V lost 6 bases, and 16 bases had no gene match.

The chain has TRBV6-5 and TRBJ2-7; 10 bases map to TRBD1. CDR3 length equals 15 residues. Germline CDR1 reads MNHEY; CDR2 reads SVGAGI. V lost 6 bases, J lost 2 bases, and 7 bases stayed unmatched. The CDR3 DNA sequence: TGTGCCAGCAGACCATCCGGGACAGGGGCCTACGAGCAGTACTTC. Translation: CASRPSGTGAYEQYF.

As DNA, the CDR3 is TGTGCCAGCAGTGCCTCCGGGACAGGCAACACCGGGGAGCTGTTTTTT. It yields the protein CASSASGTGNTGELFF. This chain links TRBV2 with TRBJ2-2; 8 bases are shared with TRBD1. The V and J ends lost 4 bases and 2 bases, in that order; junction bases with no gene match: 6. Germline V lookup: CDR1 SNHLY, CDR2 FYNNEI. The CDR3 has 16 residues.

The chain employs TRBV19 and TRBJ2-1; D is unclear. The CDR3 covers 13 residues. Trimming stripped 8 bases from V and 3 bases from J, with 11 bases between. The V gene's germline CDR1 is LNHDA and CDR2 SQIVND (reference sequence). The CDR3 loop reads CASGDGYYNEQFF. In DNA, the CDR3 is TGTGCCAGTGGAGACGGTTACTACAATGAGCAGTTCTTC.

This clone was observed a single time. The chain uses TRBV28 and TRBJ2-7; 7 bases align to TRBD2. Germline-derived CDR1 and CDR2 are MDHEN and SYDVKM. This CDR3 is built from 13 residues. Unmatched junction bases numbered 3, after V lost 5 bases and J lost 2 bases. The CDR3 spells CASSGGGTYEQYF. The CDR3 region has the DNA TGTGCCAGCAGTGGGGGAGGGACCTACGAGCAGTACTTC.

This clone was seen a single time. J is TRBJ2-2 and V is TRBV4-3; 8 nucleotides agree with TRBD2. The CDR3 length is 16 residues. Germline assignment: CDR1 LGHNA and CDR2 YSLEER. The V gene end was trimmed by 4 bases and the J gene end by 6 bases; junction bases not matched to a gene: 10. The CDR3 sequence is CASSPHSGIVAGELFF. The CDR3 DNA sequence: TGCGCCAGCAGCCCCCATAGCGGGATAGTCGCCGGGGAGCTGTTTTTT.

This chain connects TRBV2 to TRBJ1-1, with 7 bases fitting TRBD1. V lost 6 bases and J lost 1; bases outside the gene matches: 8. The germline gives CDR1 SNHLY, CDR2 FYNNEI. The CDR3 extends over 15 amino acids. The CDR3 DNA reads TGTGCCAGCAGCTCCGACAGGGTGGGGAACACTGAAGCTTTCTTT. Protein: CASSSDRVGNTEAFF.

The CDR3 DNA sequence: TGTGCCAGCAGTGACCGGGCCCCGGCCGGGGGGGGGTCCGGGGAGCTGTTTTTT. This encodes CASSDRAPAGGGSGELFF. This sequence joins TRBV6-1 and TRBJ2-2; 8 nucleotides align to TRBD2. The CDR3 totals 18 residues. Unmatched junction bases numbered 15, after V lost 3 bases and J lost 6 bases. Germline assignment: CDR1 MNHNS and CDR2 SASEGT.

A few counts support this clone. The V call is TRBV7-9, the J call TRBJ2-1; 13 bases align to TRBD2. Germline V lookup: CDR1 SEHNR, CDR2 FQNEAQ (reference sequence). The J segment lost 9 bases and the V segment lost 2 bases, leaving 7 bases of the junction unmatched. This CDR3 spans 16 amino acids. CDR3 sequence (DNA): TGTGCCAGCAGCTTAATACTAGCGGGAGGGTCCGGTGAGCAGTTCTTC. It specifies CASSLILAGGSGEQFF.

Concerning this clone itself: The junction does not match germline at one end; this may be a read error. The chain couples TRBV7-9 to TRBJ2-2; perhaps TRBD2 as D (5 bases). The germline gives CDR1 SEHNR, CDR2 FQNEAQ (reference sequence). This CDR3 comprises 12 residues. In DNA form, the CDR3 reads TGTGCCAGCAGCCCCCGCCCCGGGGTGCTGTTTTTT. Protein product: CASSPRPGVLFF.

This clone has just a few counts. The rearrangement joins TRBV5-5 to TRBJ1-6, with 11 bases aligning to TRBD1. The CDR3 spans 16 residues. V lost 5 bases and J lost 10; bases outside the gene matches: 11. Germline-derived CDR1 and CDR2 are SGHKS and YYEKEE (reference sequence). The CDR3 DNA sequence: TGTGCCAGCAGTTCTCCGGGACAGGGGGATCGGTCACCCCTCCACTTT. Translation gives CASSSPGQGDRSPLHF.

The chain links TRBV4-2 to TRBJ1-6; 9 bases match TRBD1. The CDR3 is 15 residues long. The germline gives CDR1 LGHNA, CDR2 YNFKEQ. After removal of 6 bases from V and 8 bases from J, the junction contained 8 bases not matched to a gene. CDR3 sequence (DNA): TGTGCCAGCAGGGCCGGGACAGGGAAGGATTCACCCCTCCACTTT. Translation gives CASRAGTGKDSPLHF.

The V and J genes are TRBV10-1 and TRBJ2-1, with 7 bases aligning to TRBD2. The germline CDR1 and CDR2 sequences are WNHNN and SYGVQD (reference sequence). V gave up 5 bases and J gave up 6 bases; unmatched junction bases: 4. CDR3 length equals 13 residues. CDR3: CASSLAGSNEQFF. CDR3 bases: TGCGCCAGCAGTTTAGCGGGTTCCAATGAGCAGTTCTTC.

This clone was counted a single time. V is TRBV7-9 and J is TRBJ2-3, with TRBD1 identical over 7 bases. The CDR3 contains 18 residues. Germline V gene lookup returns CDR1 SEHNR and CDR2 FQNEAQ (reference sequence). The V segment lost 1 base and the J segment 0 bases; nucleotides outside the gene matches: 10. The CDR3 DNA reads TGTGCCAGCAGCTTAGAGGACCTGACAGGGTTTAGCACAGATACGCAGTATTTT. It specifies CASSLEDLTGFSTDTQYF.